Below, 25 T cell receptor beta chains from the same sample are listed, as sequenced in a study of T cells in Graves' hyperthyroidism and ophthalmopathy. Using RNA transcripts as the source, TCR beta CDR3 regions were amplified. The study used the HTBI primer set for a first-round RT-PCR of the TCR CDR3. TCRdb redid the calling of the multiplex PCR reads with MiXCR, one entry per CDR3 protein. The sample records 530,000 or so distinct CDR3 sequences, 17% being singletons. The sequencing input was blood. The receptors derive from a woman aged 18-35 years with Graves' ophthalmopathy.

This clonotype was seen many times. This chain connects TRBV20-1 to TRBJ2-1; the match to TRBD2 covers 8 bases. Germline V gene lookup returns CDR1 DFQATT and CDR2 SNEGSKA (reference sequence). Trimming cost V 0 bases and J 4 bases; bases outside gene matches: 5. The CDR3 is made up of 15 amino acids. This CDR3 is CSARDKRGPYNEQFF. In DNA form, the CDR3 reads TGCAGTGCTAGAGATAAGCGGGGGCCGTACAATGAGCAGTTCTTC.

The chain recombines TRBV6-5 with TRBJ2-1; the D is unclear. CDR1 and CDR2 (germline): MNHEY, SVGAGI. Trimming left V 2 bases short and J 4 bases short, with 12 bases between. This CDR3 contains 15 residues. CDR3 protein: CASSYRPDGYNEQFF. The CDR3 DNA reads TGTGCCAGCAGTTACCGCCCGGACGGATACAATGAGCAGTTCTTC.

This clonotype was seen only a few times. This chain uses TRBV19 with TRBJ1-5, with 9 bases identical to TRBD1. The CDR3 length is 14 residues. V shed 10 bases and J 7 bases; nucleotides not matched to a gene: 11. CDR1 is LNHDA, CDR2 SQIVND, per germline (reference sequence). This CDR3 is CATQTGTGYQPQHF. CDR3 nucleotide sequence: TGTGCCACCCAAACCGGGACAGGGTACCAGCCCCAGCATTTT.

This clonotype was detected ten times or more. V gene TRBV28 combines with J gene TRBJ2-7; TRBD1 matches 9 bases. With 5 bases clipped from V and 2 bases from J, the junction kept 7 bases outside the gene matches. The CDR3 runs to 15 residues. Germline CDR1 is MDHEN and CDR2 is SYDVKM. The CDR3 DNA follows: TGTGCCAGCAGTACATCCGGGACAGGGCCCTACGAGCAGTACTTC. It yields the protein CASSTSGTGPYEQYF.

The chain carries TRBV6-1 and TRBJ2-2; the match to TRBD2 covers 9 bases. The CDR3 runs 15 residues. Trimming at V came to 5 bases and at J to 6 bases, leaving 7 bases not matched to a gene. Germline V CDR1 and CDR2: MNHNS, SASEGT. This chain's CDR3 is CASSRAGGRSGELFF. DNA for the CDR3: TGTGCCAGCAGTCGAGCGGGAGGTCGATCCGGGGAGCTGTTTTTT.

This clonotype was recorded at least ten times. The chain carries TRBV20-1 and TRBJ2-7, with 8 nucleotides matching TRBD2. Germline CDR1 and CDR2: DFQATT and SNEGSKA (reference sequence). After removal of 6 bases from V and 3 bases from J, the junction contained 4 bases not matched to a gene. This CDR3 contains 12 residues. DNA of the CDR3: TGCAGTGCAGCGGGAGCAGACTACGAGCAGTACTTC. This translates into CSAAGADYEQYF.

This clonotype was seen repeatedly, ten times or more. The chain carries TRBV28 and TRBJ2-3, with 9 nucleotides matching TRBD2. The germline gives CDR1 MDHEN, CDR2 SYDVKM. Trimming cost V 1 base and J 10 bases; bases outside gene matches: 12. This CDR3 comprises 16 residues. The CDR3 protein is CASSLLRGGRSSAQYF. The DNA for the CDR3 is TGTGCCAGCAGTTTATTGCGGGGGGGCCGGTCATCAGCGCAGTATTTT.

This clonotype has a count of ten or more. The V call is TRBV6-1, the J call TRBJ2-1; TRBD2 matches 12 bases. The CDR3 has 16 residues. Germline V gene sequence: CDR1 MNHNS, CDR2 SASEGT. J was trimmed by 5 bases and V by 6 bases; bases with no gene match: 8. CDR3 in amino acids: CASRGLAGSADNEQFF. CDR3 nucleotides: TGTGCCAGCAGAGGACTAGCGGGATCGGCCGACAATGAGCAGTTCTTC.

Concerning this clonotype: A much larger clone lies a single base off, so this may be a read error. The rearrangement uses TRBV30 and TRBJ2-2; D gene uncertain. The CDR3 contains 13 residues. CDR1 and CDR2 (germline): GTSNPN, SVGIG (reference sequence). The chain's CDR3 is CAWSVPNTRELFF. CDR3 DNA: TGTGCCTGGAGTGTCCCGAACACCAGGGAGCTGTTTTTT. Full variable domain (remainder filled in from reference TRBV30 and TRBJ2-2): SQTIHQWPATLVQPVGSPLSLECTVEGTSNPNLYWYRQAAGRGLQLLFYSVGIGQISSEVPQNLSASRPQDRQFILSSKKLLLSDSGFYLCAWSVPNTRELFFGEGSRLTVL.

The chain joins TRBV20-1 to TRBJ2-2; 13 nucleotides match TRBD2. V gave up 1 base and J gave up 3 bases; unmatched junction bases: 2. The CDR3 runs to 16 residues. CDR1 DFQATT and CDR2 SNEGSKA come from the germline V gene (reference sequence). CDR3 sequence: CSARGGLAGDTGELFF. For the CDR3, the DNA is TGCAGTGCTAGAGGTGGACTAGCGGGGGACACCGGGGAGCTGTTTTTT.

This clonotype has a count of ten or more. The V gene is TRBV7-6, the J gene TRBJ2-3, with a tentative D call TRBD1 (6 bases). Trimming cost V 5 bases and J 4 bases, with 16 bases left between them. Germline values: CDR1 SGHVS, CDR2 FNYEAQ. CDR3 length: 15 residues. The CDR3 here is CASSPGVEGADTQYF. The DNA of the CDR3 is TGTGCCAGCAGCCCAGGGGTAGAGGGGGCAGATACGCAGTATTTT. Full variable domain (outside the CDR3, taken from reference TRBV7-6 and TRBJ2-3): GAGVSQSPRYKVTKRGQDVALRCDPISGHVSLYWYRQALGQGPEFLTYFNYEAQQDKSGLPNDRFSAERPEGSISTLTIQRTEQRDSAMYRCASSPGVEGADTQYFGPGTRLTVL.

This clonotype was observed a few times. The gene calls are TRBV5-1 and TRBJ2-1; D possibly corresponds to TRBD1 (6 bases). Germline CDR1 is SGHRS and CDR2 is YFSETQ. V lost 2 bases and J lost 0, with 15 bases in between. This CDR3 region has 17 residues. CDR3 sequence: CASSFQYRVGSYNEQFF. In DNA, the CDR3 is TGCGCCAGCAGCTTCCAATACAGGGTGGGCTCCTACAATGAGCAGTTCTTC.

This clonotype was seen a few times. The chain uses TRBV6-6 and TRBJ1-2; no definite D call. The CDR3 has 13 residues. V lost 0 bases to trimming and J lost 6 bases, with 8 bases between them. CDR1 and CDR2 from the germline V gene are MNHNY and SVGAGI (reference sequence). This CDR3 is CASSYSGIDGYTF. CDR3 DNA sequence: TGTGCCAGCAGTTACTCCGGGATCGATGGCTACACCTTC.

The table lists this clonotype with a few counts. V and J are TRBV30 and TRBJ1-2, with a possible D match to TRBD1 (6 bases). Germline CDR1 GTSNPN, CDR2 SVGIG (reference sequence). Trimming removed 0 bases from V and 1 base from J, with 12 bases in between. CDR3 size: 15 residues. CDR3: CAWSVPGVNNYGYTF. The DNA for the CDR3 is TGTGCCTGGAGTGTCCCAGGGGTGAATAACTATGGCTACACCTTC. The variable domain in full, with the rest retrieved from reference TRBV30 and TRBJ1-2, is SQTIHQWPATLVQPVGSPLSLECTVEGTSNPNLYWYRQAAGRGLQLLFYSVGIGQISSEVPQNLSASRPQDRQFILSSKKLLLSDSGFYLCAWSVPGVNNYGYTFGSGTRLTVV.

This clonotype has ten or more counts. CDR3 residues: CASSLGRGVGYTEAFF. CDR3 in DNA: TGTGCCAGCAGCTTAGGTCGTGGTGTGGGTTACACTGAAGCTTTCTTT. The chain links TRBV11-2 to TRBJ1-1, with D unresolved. V gave up 1 base and J gave up 3 bases, with 15 bases separating them. This CDR3 is 16 amino acids long. Per the germline V gene, CDR1 is SGHAT and CDR2 is FQNNGV.

This clonotype was counted ten times or more. The V gene is TRBV7-9, the J gene TRBJ2-3; D remains ambiguous. The CDR3 has 14 amino acids. Germline CDR1 and CDR2: SEHNR and FQNEAQ (reference sequence). V was cut by 8 bases and J by 0 bases, with 12 bases left in between. CDR3 protein: CASGPETSTDTQYF. The CDR3 nucleotides read TGTGCCAGCGGACCAGAGACTAGCACAGATACGCAGTATTTT.

V gene TRBV19 combines with J gene TRBJ2-1; 10 bases fit TRBD2. V shed 1 base and J 4 bases; nucleotides not matched to a gene: 7. The germline V gene encodes CDR1 LNHDA and CDR2 SQIVND (reference sequence). The CDR3 spans 17 residues. CDR3 sequence: CASSIVYWTSGYNEQFF. CDR3 DNA: TGTGCCAGTAGTATAGTTTACTGGACTAGCGGTTACAATGAGCAGTTCTTC.

The V call is TRBV6-1, the J call TRBJ2-1, with TRBD1 identical over 7 bases. Germline CDR1 and CDR2: MNHNS and SASEGT. This CDR3 is built from 15 residues. The trim removed 6 bases at V and 7 bases at J, leaving 12 bases unmatched. CDR3 in DNA: TGTGCCAGCAGCCGCAATTCCGGGACAGCAAATGAGCAGTTCTTC. Its protein is CASSRNSGTANEQFF.

This clonotype was found many times. The chain recombines TRBV28 with TRBJ2-5; 16 positions match TRBD2. Germline values: CDR1 MDHEN, CDR2 SYDVKM. Trimming cost V 5 bases and J 13 bases; bases outside gene matches: 10. The CDR3 consists of 15 residues. DNA of the CDR3: TGTGCCAGCAGTGCCCCGGGACTAGCGGGAGGGGGCTTGTACTTC. Translated, it gives CASSAPGLAGGGLYF.

This clonotype was counted only a few times. The chain employs TRBV27 and TRBJ2-2, with 11 bases fitting TRBD2. V dropped 4 bases and J dropped 6; count of bases not matched to a gene: 16. CDR3 length equals 19 residues. The germline V gene has CDR1 MNHEY and CDR2 SMNVEV (reference sequence). The CDR3 sequence: CASSSRQALAGVGAGELFF. For the CDR3, the DNA is TGTGCCAGCAGTTCACGACAGGCACTAGCGGGAGTGGGTGCCGGGGAGCTGTTTTTT.

The sample holds a few counts of this clonotype. The chain combines TRBV6-2 or TRBV6-3 with TRBJ1-5; TRBD1 might be the D (5 bases). This CDR3 is 14 amino acids long. Trimming cost V 0 bases and J 6 bases, with 9 bases left between them. Germline assignment: CDR1 MNHEY and CDR2 SVGEGT. This chain's CDR3 is CASSYSGGAQPQHF. CDR3 nucleotides: TGTGCCAGCAGTTACTCGGGGGGAGCTCAGCCCCAGCATTTT.

This clonotype appeared a few times. The chain combines TRBV7-2 with TRBJ2-4; maybe TRBD2 (7 bases). V was cut by 1 base and J by 8 bases, with 12 bases left in between. CDR3 length: 14 amino acids. Per germline, CDR1 SGHTA and CDR2 FQGNSA. CDR3 sequence: CASSLGGGGDIQYF. The DNA for the CDR3 is TGTGCCAGCAGCTTAGGGGGAGGGGGGGACATTCAGTACTTC.

This chain connects TRBV5-1 to TRBJ2-7, with 8 bases lining up with TRBD2. From germline, CDR1 is SGHRS and CDR2 YFSETQ. The length of the CDR3 is 13 residues. Trimming cost V 4 bases and J 7 bases; bases outside gene matches: 7. CDR3 protein: CASSPGGGWEQYF. DNA of the CDR3: TGCGCCAGCAGCCCGGGGGGGGGCTGGGAGCAGTACTTC.

There are a few counts of this clonotype. The genes are TRBV7-3 and TRBJ2-3; no reliable D call. Trimming removed 5 bases from V and 5 bases from J, with 11 bases in between. CDR3 length equals 13 residues. Germline values: CDR1 SGHTA, CDR2 FQGTGA. For the CDR3, the DNA is TGTGCCAGCAGCGCCCCCTCGGGAGATACGCAGTATTTT. Amino acids: CASSAPSGDTQYF.

The table lists this clonotype with many counts. V is TRBV27 and J is TRBJ2-6; 9 nucleotides line up with TRBD1. Germline CDR1 is MNHEY and CDR2 is SMNVEV (reference sequence). Trimming at V came to 4 bases and at J to 1 base, leaving 5 bases not matched to a gene. The CDR3 has 17 amino acids. CDR3 loop: CASSSKTGGSGANVLTF. The DNA of the CDR3 is TGTGCCAGCAGTTCCAAGACAGGGGGGTCTGGGGCCAACGTCCTGACTTTC.